These 11 T cell receptor beta chains were sequenced from one sample in a study of regulatory dendritic cells for organ transplantation. This table comes from immunoSEQ multiplex PCR, and its TCRdb copy is limited to in-frame clones, with some not included. The table lists 34,000 or so clones, roughly 91% of them singletons. Material: naive CD4+ T cells from blood. The subset denotes: CD45RA+ naive T cells. These receptors originate from a human donor in good health.

This chain links TRBV7-2 with TRBJ1-5; D possibly corresponds to TRBD1 (5 bases). V shed 5 bases and J shed 9 bases, with 11 bases lying between them. Germline V CDR1 and CDR2: SGHTA, FQGNSA. The length of the CDR3 is 12 residues. CDR3 bases: TGTGCCAGCAGCCGCGATGACAGGCCCCAGCATTTT. Encoded protein: CASSRDDRPQHF.

The DNA of the CDR3 is TGTGCCAGCCGGGTATATGGAGGCTACGAGCAGTACTTC. Its translation is CASRVYGGYEQYF. This chain connects TRBV28 to TRBJ2-7, with D tentatively TRBD2 (5 bases). The ends were cut back, 8 bases at V and 3 bases at J, with 14 bases in the middle. CDR1 MDHEN and CDR2 SYDVKM come from the germline V gene. The CDR3 length is 13 residues.

This chain joins TRBV5-1 and TRBJ2-7; D tentatively fits TRBD1 or TRBD2 (5 bases each). The CDR3 has 14 amino acids. The V and J ends lost 0 bases and 5 bases respectively, with 12 bases between them. Per the germline V gene, CDR1 is SGHRS and CDR2 is YFSETQ. The CDR3 DNA is TGCGCCAGCAGCTTGGGGGGGTCAGCCAACGAGCAGTACTTC. Residues: CASSLGGSANEQYF. Complete variable domain (other parts from reference TRBV5-1 and TRBJ2-7): KAGVTQTPRYLIKTRGQQVTLSCSPISGHRSVSWYQQTPGQGLQFLFEYFSETQRNKGNFPGRFSGRQFSNSRSEMNVSTLELGDSALYLCASSLGGSANEQYFGPGTRLTVT.

This chain connects TRBV11-1 to TRBJ2-2; the D gene is possibly TRBD2 (6 bases). This CDR3 has 14 amino acids. Looked up from germline, CDR1 is SGHAT and CDR2 is FQDESV (reference sequence). Deletions cut 7 bases from V and 1 base from J, with 10 bases between. CDR3 in amino acids: CASTRERNTGELFF. The CDR3 DNA reads as TGTGCCAGCACCCGGGAGCGGAACACCGGGGAGCTGTTTTTT.

The chain couples TRBV28 to TRBJ2-3; D unclear. Deletions cut 8 bases from V and 4 bases from J, with 19 bases between. The germline gives CDR1 MDHEN, CDR2 SYDVKM. The CDR3 has 15 residues. The CDR3 DNA sequence: TGTGCCAGCCTAACCCGACGAGGAGCATCAGATACGCAGTATTTT. Translating gives CASLTRRGASDTQYF.

The rearrangement links TRBV19 to TRBJ1-5; D is ambiguous. The V end lost 4 bases, the J end lost 1 base, and 2 bases lay between the germline ends. Per germline, CDR1 LNHDA and CDR2 SQIVND (reference sequence). The CDR3 runs to 12 residues. This chain's CDR3 is CASSRSNQPQHF. The CDR3 nucleotides read TGTGCCAGTAGTAGGAGCAATCAGCCCCAGCATTTT.

This clone was counted once. The CDR3 nucleotides read TGTGCCAGCAACCGAAAGACAGTTAGGAACACTGAAGCTTTCTTT. Translating it yields CASNRKTVRNTEAFF. V is TRBV6-5 and J is TRBJ1-1; D may be TRBD1 (5 bases). Trimming removed 7 bases from V and 1 base from J, with 16 bases in between. CDR3 length: 15 amino acids. Germline V lookup: CDR1 MNHEY, CDR2 SVGAGI.

The chain links TRBV7-2 to TRBJ2-7; D is perhaps TRBD2 (6 bases). V lost 5 bases, J lost 0 bases, and 14 bases lay in between. Per germline, CDR1 SGHTA and CDR2 FQGNSA. The CDR3 runs 15 residues. The CDR3 reads CASSNRDWGSYEQYF. The CDR3 bases are TGTGCCAGCAGCAACCGGGACTGGGGCTCCTACGAGCAGTACTTC.

The genes are TRBV7-9 and TRBJ2-1; D not resolved. The CDR3 spans 16 residues. Germline V CDR1 and CDR2: SEHNR, FQNEAQ (reference sequence). The V and J ends lost 2 bases and 9 bases respectively, with 20 bases between them. In nucleotides, the CDR3 is TGTGCCAGCAGCTTACATCGAGGCGGCCTCTCCGCTGAGCAGTTCTTC. Protein: CASSLHRGGLSAEQFF.

The chain uses TRBV7-2 and TRBJ2-7; tentatively, D is TRBD2 (6 bases). The CDR3 spans 12 residues. V dropped 5 bases and J dropped 7 bases, with 12 bases sitting between them. CDR1 is SGHTA and CDR2 is FQGNSA in the germline V gene. The CDR3 DNA reads TGTGCCAGCAGCCACCGTAGCGGAGAGCAGTACTTC. Translating gives CASSHRSGEQYF.

V and J are TRBV9 and TRBJ2-1; D is unclear. Germline CDR1 and CDR2: SGDLS and YYNGEE. V dropped 5 bases and J dropped 3 bases, with 12 bases sitting between them. This CDR3 contains 14 residues. CDR3 nucleotides: TGTGCCAGCAGTGTATTGGACGGCTACAATGAGCAGTTCTTC. Protein sequence: CASSVLDGYNEQFF.